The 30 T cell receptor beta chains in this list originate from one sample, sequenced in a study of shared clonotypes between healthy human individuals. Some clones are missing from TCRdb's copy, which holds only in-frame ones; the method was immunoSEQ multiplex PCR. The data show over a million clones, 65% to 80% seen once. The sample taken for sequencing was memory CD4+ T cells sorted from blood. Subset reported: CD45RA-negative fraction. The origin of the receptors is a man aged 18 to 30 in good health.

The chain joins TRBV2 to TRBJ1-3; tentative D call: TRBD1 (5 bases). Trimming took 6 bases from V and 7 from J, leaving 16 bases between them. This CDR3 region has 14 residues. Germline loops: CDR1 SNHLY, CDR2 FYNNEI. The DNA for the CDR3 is TGTGCCAGCAGCGGTAGGACACAGAGGAACACCATATATTTT. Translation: CASSGRTQRNTIYF. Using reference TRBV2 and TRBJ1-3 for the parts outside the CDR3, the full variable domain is EPEVTQTPSHQVTQMGQEVILRCVPISNHLYFYWYRQILGQKVEFLVSFYNNEISEKSEIFDDQFSVERPDGSNFTLKIRSTKLEDSAMYFCASSGRTQRNTIYFGEGSWLTVV.

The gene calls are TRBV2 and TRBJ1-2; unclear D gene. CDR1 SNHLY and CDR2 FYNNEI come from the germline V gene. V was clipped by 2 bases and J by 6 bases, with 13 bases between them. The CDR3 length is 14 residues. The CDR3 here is CASSENSSGDGYTF. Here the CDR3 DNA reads TGTGCCAGCAGTGAAAACAGTAGCGGGGATGGCTACACCTTC.

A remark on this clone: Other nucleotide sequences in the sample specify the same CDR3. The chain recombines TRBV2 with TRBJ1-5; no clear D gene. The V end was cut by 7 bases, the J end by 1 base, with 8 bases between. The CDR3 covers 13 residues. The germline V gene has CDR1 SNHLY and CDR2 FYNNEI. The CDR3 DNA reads TGTGCCAGCAAAGGGTACAGCAATCAGCCCCAGCATTTT. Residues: CASKGYSNQPQHF. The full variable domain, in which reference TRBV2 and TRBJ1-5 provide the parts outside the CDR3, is EPEVTQTPSHQVTQMGQEVILRCVPISNHLYFYWYRQILGQKVEFLVSFYNNEISEKSEIFDDQFSVERPDGSNFTLKIRSTKLEDSAMYFCASKGYSNQPQHFGDGTRLSIL.

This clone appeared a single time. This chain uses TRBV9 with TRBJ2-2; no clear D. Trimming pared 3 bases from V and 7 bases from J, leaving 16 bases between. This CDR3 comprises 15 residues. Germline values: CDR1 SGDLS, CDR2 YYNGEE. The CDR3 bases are TGTGCCAGCAGCGCTATTAGTTGGAAGGACGGGGAGCTGTTTTTT. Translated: CASSAISWKDGELFF.

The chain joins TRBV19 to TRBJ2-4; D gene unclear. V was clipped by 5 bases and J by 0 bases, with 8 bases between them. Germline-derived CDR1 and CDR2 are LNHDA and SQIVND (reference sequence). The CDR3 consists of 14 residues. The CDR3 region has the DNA TGTGCCAGTAGTGCCCAGATAGCCAAAAACATTCAGTACTTC. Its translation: CASSAQIAKNIQYF.

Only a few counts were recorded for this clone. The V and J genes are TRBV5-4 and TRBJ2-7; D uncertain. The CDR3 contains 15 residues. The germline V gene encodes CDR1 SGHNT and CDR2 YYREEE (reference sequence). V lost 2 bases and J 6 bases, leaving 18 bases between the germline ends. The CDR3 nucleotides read TGTGCCAGCAGCTTAGCGTTAGCCCAGCGAGGCGAGCAGTACTTC. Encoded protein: CASSLALAQRGEQYF. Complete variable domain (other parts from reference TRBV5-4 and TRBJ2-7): ETGVTQSPTHLIKTRGQQVTLRCSSQSGHNTVSWYQQALGQGPQFIFQYYREEENGRGNFPPRFSGLQFPNYSSELNVNALELDDSALYLCASSLALAQRGEQYFGPGTRLTVT.

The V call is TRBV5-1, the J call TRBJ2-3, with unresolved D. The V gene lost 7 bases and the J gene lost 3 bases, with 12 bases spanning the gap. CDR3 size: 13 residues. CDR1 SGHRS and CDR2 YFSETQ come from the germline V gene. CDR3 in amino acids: CASHKPQTDTQYF. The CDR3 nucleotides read TGCGCCAGCCACAAACCTCAGACAGATACGCAGTATTTT.

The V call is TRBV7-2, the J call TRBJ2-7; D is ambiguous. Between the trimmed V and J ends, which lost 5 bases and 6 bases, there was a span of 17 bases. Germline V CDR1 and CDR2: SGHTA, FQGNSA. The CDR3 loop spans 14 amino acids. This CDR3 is CASSPPGRLGEQYF. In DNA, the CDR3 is TGTGCCAGCAGCCCCCCCGGACGGCTCGGCGAGCAGTACTTC.

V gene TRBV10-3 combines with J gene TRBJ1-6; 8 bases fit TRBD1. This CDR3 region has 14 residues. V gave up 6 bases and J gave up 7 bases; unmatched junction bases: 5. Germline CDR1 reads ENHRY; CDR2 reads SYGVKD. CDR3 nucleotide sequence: TGTGCCATCAGGATGACAGGGGAGAATTCACCCCTCCACTTT. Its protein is CAIRMTGENSPLHF.

The CDR3 DNA reads TGTGCCAGCAGCTTTAGTAGCGGGAGGTACAATGAGCAGTTCTTC. Encoded protein: CASSFSSGRYNEQFF. The rearrangement links TRBV5-4 to TRBJ2-1; 10 bases are shared with TRBD2. V shed 2 bases and J 4 bases; nucleotides not matched to a gene: 3. The CDR3 runs 15 residues. Germline V gene lookup returns CDR1 SGHNT and CDR2 YYREEE (reference sequence).

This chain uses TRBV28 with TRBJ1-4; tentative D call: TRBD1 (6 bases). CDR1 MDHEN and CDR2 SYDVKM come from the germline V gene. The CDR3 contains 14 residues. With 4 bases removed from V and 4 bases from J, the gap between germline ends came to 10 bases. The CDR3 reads CASSSDRRNEKLFF. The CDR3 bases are TGTGCCAGCAGTTCTGACAGGCGTAATGAAAAACTGTTTTTT.

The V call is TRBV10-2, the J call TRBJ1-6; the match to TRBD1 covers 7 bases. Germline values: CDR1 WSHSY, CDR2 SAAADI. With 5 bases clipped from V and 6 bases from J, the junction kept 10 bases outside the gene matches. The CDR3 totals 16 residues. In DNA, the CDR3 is TGCGCCAGCAGTCCCTTAAGGGCAGGGGGTAATTCACCCCTCCACTTT. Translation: CASSPLRAGGNSPLHF.

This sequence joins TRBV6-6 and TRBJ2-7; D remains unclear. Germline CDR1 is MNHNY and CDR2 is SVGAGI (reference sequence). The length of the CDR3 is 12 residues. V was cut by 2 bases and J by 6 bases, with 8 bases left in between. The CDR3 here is CASSYRNGEQYF. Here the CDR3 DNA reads TGTGCCAGCAGTTACCGCAACGGCGAGCAGTACTTC.

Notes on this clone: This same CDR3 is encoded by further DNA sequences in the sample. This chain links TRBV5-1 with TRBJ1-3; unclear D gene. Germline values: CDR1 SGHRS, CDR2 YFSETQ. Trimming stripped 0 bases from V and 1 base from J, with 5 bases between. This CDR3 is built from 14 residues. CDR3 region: CASSLGISGNTIYF. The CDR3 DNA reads TGCGCCAGCAGCTTGGGAATTTCTGGAAACACCATATATTTT.

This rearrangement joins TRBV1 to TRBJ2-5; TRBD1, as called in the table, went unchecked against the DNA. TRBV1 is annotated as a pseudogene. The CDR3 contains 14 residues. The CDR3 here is CTSSPRQVQETQYF. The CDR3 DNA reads TGCACCAGCAGCCCTCGACAGGTCCAAGAGACCCAGTACTTC.

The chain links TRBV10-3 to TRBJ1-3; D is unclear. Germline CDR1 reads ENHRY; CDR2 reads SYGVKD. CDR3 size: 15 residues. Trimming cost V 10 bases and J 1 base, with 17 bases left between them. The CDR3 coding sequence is TGTGCCACCCAAACAGACCTCCAATCTGGAAACACCATATATTTT. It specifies CATQTDLQSGNTIYF.

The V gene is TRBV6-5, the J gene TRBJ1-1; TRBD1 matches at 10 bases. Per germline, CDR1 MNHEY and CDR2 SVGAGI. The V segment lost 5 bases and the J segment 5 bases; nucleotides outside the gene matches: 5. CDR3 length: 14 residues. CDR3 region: CASSVTGGRTEAFF. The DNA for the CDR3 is TGTGCCAGCAGTGTGACAGGGGGCAGGACTGAAGCTTTCTTT.

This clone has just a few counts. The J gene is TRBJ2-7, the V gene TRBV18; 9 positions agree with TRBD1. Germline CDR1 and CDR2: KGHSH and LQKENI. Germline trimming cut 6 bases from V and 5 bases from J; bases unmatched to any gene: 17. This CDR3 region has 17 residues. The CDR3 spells CASSVTGAGTGYHEQYF. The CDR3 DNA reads TGTGCCAGCTCCGTAACAGGGGCCGGGACAGGGTACCACGAGCAGTACTTC.

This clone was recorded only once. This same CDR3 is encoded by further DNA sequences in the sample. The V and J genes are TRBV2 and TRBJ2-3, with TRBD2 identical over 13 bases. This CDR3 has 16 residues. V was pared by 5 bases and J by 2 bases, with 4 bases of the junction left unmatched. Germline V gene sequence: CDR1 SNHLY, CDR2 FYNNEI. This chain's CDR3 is CASSLTSGRDTDTQYF. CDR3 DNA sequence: TGTGCCAGCAGTCTAACTAGCGGGAGGGACACAGATACGCAGTATTTT.

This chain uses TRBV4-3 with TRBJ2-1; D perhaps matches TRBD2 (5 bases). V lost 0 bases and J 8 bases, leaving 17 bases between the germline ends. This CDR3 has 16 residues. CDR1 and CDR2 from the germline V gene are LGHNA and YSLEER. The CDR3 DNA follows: TGCGCCAGCAGCCAAGAAGGCTGGTGGGGTAGCGATGAGCAGTTCTTC. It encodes CASSQEGWWGSDEQFF.

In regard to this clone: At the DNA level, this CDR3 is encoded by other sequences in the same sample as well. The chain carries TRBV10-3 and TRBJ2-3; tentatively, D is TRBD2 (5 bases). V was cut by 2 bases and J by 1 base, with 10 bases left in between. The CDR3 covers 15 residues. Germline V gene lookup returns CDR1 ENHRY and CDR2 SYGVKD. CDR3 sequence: CAISESGSGTDTQYF. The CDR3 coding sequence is TGTGCCATCAGTGAGAGCGGAAGCGGCACAGATACGCAGTATTTT.

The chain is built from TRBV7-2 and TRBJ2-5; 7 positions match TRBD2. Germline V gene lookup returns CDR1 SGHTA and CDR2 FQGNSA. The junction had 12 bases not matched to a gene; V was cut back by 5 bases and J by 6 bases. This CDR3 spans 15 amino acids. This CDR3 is CASSGPQGGGKTQYF. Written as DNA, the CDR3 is TGTGCCAGCAGCGGGCCGCAGGGCGGGGGAAAGACCCAGTACTTC.

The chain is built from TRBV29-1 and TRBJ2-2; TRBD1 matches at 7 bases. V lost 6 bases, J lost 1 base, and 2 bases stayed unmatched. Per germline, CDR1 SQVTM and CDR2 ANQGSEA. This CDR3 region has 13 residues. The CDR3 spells CSVGQENTGELFF. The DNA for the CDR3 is TGCAGCGTCGGACAGGAGAACACCGGGGAGCTGTTTTTT.

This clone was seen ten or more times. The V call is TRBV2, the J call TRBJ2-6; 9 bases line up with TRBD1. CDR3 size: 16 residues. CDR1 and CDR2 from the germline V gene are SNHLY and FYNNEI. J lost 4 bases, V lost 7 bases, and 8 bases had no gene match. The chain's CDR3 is CASTLQGARGANVLTF. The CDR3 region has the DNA TGTGCCAGCACACTACAGGGGGCGCGGGGGGCCAACGTCCTGACTTTC. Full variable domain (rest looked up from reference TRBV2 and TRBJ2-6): EPEVTQTPSHQVTQMGQEVILRCVPISNHLYFYWYRQILGQKVEFLVSFYNNEISEKSEIFDDQFSVERPDGSNFTLKIRSTKLEDSAMYFCASTLQGARGANVLTFGAGSRLTVL.

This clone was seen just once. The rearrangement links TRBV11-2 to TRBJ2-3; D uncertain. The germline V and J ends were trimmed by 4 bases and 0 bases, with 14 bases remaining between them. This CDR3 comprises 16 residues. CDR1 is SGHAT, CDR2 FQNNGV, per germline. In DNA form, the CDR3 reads TGTGCCAGCAGCTCCCCCCTTTTGCGGAGCACAGATACGCAGTATTTT. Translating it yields CASSSPLLRSTDTQYF.

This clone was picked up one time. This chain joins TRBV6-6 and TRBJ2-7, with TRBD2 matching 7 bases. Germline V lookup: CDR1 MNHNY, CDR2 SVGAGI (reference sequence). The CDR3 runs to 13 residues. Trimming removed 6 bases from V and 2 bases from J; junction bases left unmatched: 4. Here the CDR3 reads CASRSGGAYEQYF. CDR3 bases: TGTGCCAGCAGATCGGGAGGTGCCTACGAGCAGTACTTC.

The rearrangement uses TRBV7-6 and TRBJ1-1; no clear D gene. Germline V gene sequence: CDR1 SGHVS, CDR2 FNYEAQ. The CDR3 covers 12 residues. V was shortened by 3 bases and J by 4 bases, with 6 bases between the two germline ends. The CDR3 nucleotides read TGTGCCAGCAGCTTGCACAGCACTGAAGCTTTCTTT. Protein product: CASSLHSTEAFF.

Here the CDR3 DNA reads TGTGCCAGCAGGTGGACAGTCCACGAGCAGTACTTC. This sequence encodes CASRWTVHEQYF. The chain is built from TRBV6-4 and TRBJ2-7, with TRBD1 as a possible D gene (6 bases). With 6 bases removed from V and 5 bases from J, the gap between germline ends came to 11 bases. CDR1 is MRHNA and CDR2 is SNTAGT in the germline V gene. The CDR3 contains 12 residues.

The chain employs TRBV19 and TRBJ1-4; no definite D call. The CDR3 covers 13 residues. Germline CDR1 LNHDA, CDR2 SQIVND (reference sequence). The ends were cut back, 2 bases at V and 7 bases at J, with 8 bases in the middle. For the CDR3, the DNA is TGTGCCAGTAGTATACCGCACCCTGAAAAACTGTTTTTT. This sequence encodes CASSIPHPEKLFF.

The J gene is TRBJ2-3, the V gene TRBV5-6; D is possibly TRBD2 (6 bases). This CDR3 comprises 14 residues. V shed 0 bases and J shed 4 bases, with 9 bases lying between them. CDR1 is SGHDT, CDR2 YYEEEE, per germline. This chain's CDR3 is CASSLEGTPDTQYF. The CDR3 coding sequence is TGTGCCAGCAGCTTGGAGGGGACTCCAGATACGCAGTATTTT. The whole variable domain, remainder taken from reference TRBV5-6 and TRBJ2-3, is DAGVTQSPTHLIKTRGQQVTLRCSPKSGHDTVSWYQQALGQGPQFIFQYYEEEERQRGNFPDRFSGHQFPNYSSELNVNALLLGDSALYLCASSLEGTPDTQYFGPGTRLTVL.